The 21 T cell receptor beta chains below were found in one sample sequenced in a study of cytomegalovirus exposure and HLA in healthy donors. In the PCR, 60 Vbeta and 13 Jbeta primers were used. The data were produced by immunoSEQ multiplex PCR, yet TCRdb's version contains in-frame clones alone and is incomplete. The sample records tens of thousands of clones, 65% to 85% being singletons. Source material: PBMCs. The receptors were gathered from a man aged 18 to 29 in good health and CMV-seronegative.

The chain links TRBV25-1 to TRBJ2-5; 10 nucleotides agree with TRBD1. This CDR3 region has 14 residues. V lost 7 bases, J lost 5 bases, and 7 bases stayed unmatched. The germline CDR1 and CDR2 sequences are MGHDK and SYGVNS. CDR3 DNA: TGTGCCAGCAAGGAGACAGGGGGCATCGAGACCCAGTACTTC. Its translation: CASKETGGIETQYF.

The rearrangement links TRBV27 to TRBJ2-7; 7 bases line up with TRBD2. The CDR3 covers 16 residues. V was clipped by 3 bases and J by 6 bases; unmatched bases: 14. Germline V gives CDR1 MNHEY, CDR2 SMNVEV (reference sequence). The CDR3 loop reads CASSFNTAGPLSEQYF. The CDR3 DNA is TGTGCCAGCAGTTTTAATACAGCGGGACCCCTTTCCGAGCAGTACTTC.

This clone was detected only once. This sequence joins TRBV11-2 and TRBJ2-3; 10 bases map to TRBD2. Germline CDR1 SGHAT, CDR2 FQNNGV. After removal of 5 bases from V and 6 bases from J, the junction contained 11 bases not matched to a gene. This CDR3 contains 16 residues. This CDR3 is CASSRTSGKVGDTQYF. In DNA, the CDR3 is TGTGCCAGCAGCCGTACTAGCGGGAAGGTAGGGGATACGCAGTATTTT.

This clone was observed a handful of times. This rearrangement joins TRBV28 to TRBJ2-7; a weak D match, TRBD2 (6 bases). This CDR3 comprises 15 residues. Germline CDR1 reads MDHEN; CDR2 reads SYDVKM. Trimming shortened V by 3 bases and J by 2 bases, and 14 bases separated the two germline ends. The CDR3 DNA follows: TGTGCCAGCAGTTTGGAGGGAATACCCCCCTACGAGCAGTACTTC. Translating it yields CASSLEGIPPYEQYF.

This chain links TRBV18 with TRBJ2-7; 8 bases agree with TRBD2. Unmatched junction bases numbered 12, after V lost 5 bases and J lost 0 bases. This CDR3 contains 17 residues. The germline gives CDR1 KGHSH, CDR2 LQKENI. CDR3 DNA sequence: TGTGCCAGCTCATTCGGACTAGCCCGAACCGGCTCCTACGAGCAGTACTTC. Protein: CASSFGLARTGSYEQYF.

This chain links TRBV5-1 with TRBJ1-1, with 8 bases matching TRBD1. The CDR3 is 15 amino acids. V was clipped by 0 bases and J by 3 bases; unmatched bases: 4. The germline CDR1 and CDR2 sequences are SGHRS and YFSETQ. The CDR3 loop reads CASSLAGGWYTEAFF. Written as DNA, the CDR3 is TGCGCCAGCAGCTTGGCAGGGGGCTGGTACACTGAAGCTTTCTTT. Together with reference TRBV5-1 and TRBJ1-1, the CDR3 gives the full variable domain: KAGVTQTPRYLIKTRGQQVTLSCSPISGHRSVSWYQQTPGQGLQFLFEYFSETQRNKGNFPGRFSGRQFSNSRSEMNVSTLELGDSALYLCASSLAGGWYTEAFFGQGTRLTVV.

The chain combines TRBV5-1 with TRBJ2-1; TRBD2 agrees at 12 bases. Losses at the gene ends were 0 bases for V and 8 bases for J; bases not matched to a gene: 9. This CDR3 is 17 amino acids long. From germline, CDR1 is SGHRS and CDR2 YFSETQ. The CDR3 reads CASSLGLRTSGKDEQFF. The CDR3 nucleotides read TGCGCCAGCAGCTTGGGTCTCAGGACTAGCGGGAAGGATGAGCAGTTCTTC.

For this clone: Germline and junction disagree at one end, which may indicate a read error. The chain joins TRBV30 to TRBJ1-5, with 9 bases that match TRBD1. This CDR3 is 14 amino acids long. CDR1 and CDR2 from the germline V gene are GTSNPN and SVGIG (reference sequence). Written as DNA, the CDR3 is TGTGTCTGGAGTCGGACAGGGGGCAATCAGCCCCAGCATTTT. Translation: CVWSRTGGNQPQHF.

As to this clone: The junction departs from the called germline gene at one end, perhaps through a read error. The CDR3 nucleotides read TGTGCCAGCAGATTAGCGGGAGGCTCCTACAATGAGCAGTTCTTC. This encodes CASRLAGGSYNEQFF. The genes are TRBV7-6 and TRBJ2-1; 10 bases align to TRBD2. This CDR3 comprises 15 residues. Germline values: CDR1 SGHVS, CDR2 FNYEAQ.

The genes are TRBV9 and TRBJ1-1, with a tentative D call TRBD1 (5 bases). The germline V gene has CDR1 SGDLS and CDR2 YYNGEE. The CDR3 consists of 14 residues. V lost 2 bases to trimming and J lost 4 bases, with 12 bases between them. CDR3 loop: CASSVDTGLTEAFF. CDR3 in DNA: TGTGCCAGCAGCGTGGATACAGGTCTCACTGAAGCTTTCTTT.

This chain connects TRBV7-9 to TRBJ1-1; D is unresolved. Trimming stripped 5 bases from V and 1 base from J, with 11 bases between. The CDR3 is 14 amino acids. CDR1 and CDR2 from the germline V gene are SEHNR and FQNEAQ (reference sequence). The CDR3 loop is CASSGVTANTEAFF. The DNA for the CDR3 is TGTGCCAGCAGCGGAGTGACGGCGAACACTGAAGCTTTCTTT.

The chain uses TRBV5-1 and TRBJ2-1; 7 nucleotides match TRBD2. CDR1 is SGHRS and CDR2 is YFSETQ in the germline V gene. With 3 bases clipped from V and 6 bases from J, the junction kept 6 bases outside the gene matches. This CDR3 is 14 amino acids long. The CDR3 coding sequence is TGCGCCAGCAGCTGGGGGGGACGGAGCAATGAGCAGTTCTTC. This sequence encodes CASSWGGRSNEQFF.

V and J are TRBV19 and TRBJ1-6, with no clear D. V lost 6 bases, J lost 17 bases, and 11 bases lay in between. The CDR3 runs to 10 residues. Germline lookup yields CDR1 LNHDA and CDR2 SQIVND (reference sequence). CDR3 protein: CASRLERFHF. CDR3 sequence (DNA): TGTGCCAGTAGACTCGAGAGGTTCCACTTT.

The chain uses TRBV10-2 and TRBJ2-1; 15 bases match TRBD2. The germline gives CDR1 WSHSY, CDR2 SAAADI. After removal of 6 bases from V and 0 bases from J, the junction contained 6 bases not matched to a gene. This CDR3 has 18 residues. This CDR3 is CASSLGLAGGPSYNEQFF. Here the CDR3 DNA reads TGCGCCAGCAGCCTCGGACTAGCGGGAGGGCCCTCCTACAATGAGCAGTTCTTC.

The chain combines TRBV5-1 with TRBJ1-4; possibly TRBD1 for D (5 bases). Germline CDR1 is SGHRS and CDR2 is YFSETQ. The CDR3 has 15 amino acids. With 2 bases removed from V and 3 bases from J, the gap between germline ends came to 11 bases. The CDR3 here is CASSFGGIANEKLFF. The CDR3, as DNA: TGCGCCAGCAGCTTTGGGGGGATAGCTAATGAAAAACTGTTTTTT.

The chain is built from TRBV11-3 and TRBJ1-4; 9 nucleotides line up with TRBD1. Germline lookup yields CDR1 SGHNT and CDR2 YENEEA. Germline trimming cut 1 base from V and 0 bases from J; bases unmatched to any gene: 3. This CDR3 spans 17 amino acids. CDR3 sequence: CASSLATGGPTNEKLFF. CDR3 sequence (DNA): TGTGCCAGCAGCTTAGCAACAGGGGGCCCAACTAATGAAAAACTGTTTTTT.

V gene TRBV6-5 combines with J gene TRBJ2-7; 9 nucleotides line up with TRBD1. Germline V lookup: CDR1 MNHEY, CDR2 SVGAGI. This CDR3 is built from 14 residues. V was clipped by 2 bases and J by 4 bases; unmatched bases: 3. DNA of the CDR3: TGTGCCAGCAGTTACGGGGGACAGGGTTACGAGCAGTACTTC. As protein: CASSYGGQGYEQYF.

This chain connects TRBV9 to TRBJ2-7; 9 nucleotides match TRBD2. CDR3 length: 15 residues. The germline V gene has CDR1 SGDLS and CDR2 YYNGEE. V gave up 3 bases and J gave up 6 bases; unmatched junction bases: 10. Here the CDR3 DNA reads TGTGCCAGCAGCGCGCGCCTTGCGGGGGGGGGCGAGCAGTACTTC. Protein sequence: CASSARLAGGGEQYF.

This chain links TRBV7-8 with TRBJ1-3; 9 bases align to TRBD1. Germline V gives CDR1 SGHVS, CDR2 FQNEAQ. This CDR3 region has 19 residues. V dropped 1 base and J dropped 1; count of bases not matched to a gene: 11. The CDR3, as DNA: TGTGCCAGCAGCTTAGGGGGGACAGGGCTTTACAGGTCTGGAAACACCATATATTTT. Its translation is CASSLGGTGLYRSGNTIYF. The whole variable domain, remainder taken from reference TRBV7-8 and TRBJ1-3, is GAGVSQSPRYKVAKRGQDVALRCDPISGHVSLFWYQQALGQGPEFLTYFQNEAQLDKSGLPSDRFFAERPEGSVSTLKIQRTQQEDSAVYLCASSLGGTGLYRSGNTIYFGEGSWLTVV.

The DNA for the CDR3 is TGTGCCAGCAGCGTTGCGGACACTGAAGCTTTCTTT. This translates into CASSVADTEAFF. The chain employs TRBV9 and TRBJ1-1, with no clear D. The V end was cut by 2 bases, the J end by 3 bases, with 5 bases between. Per the germline V gene, CDR1 is SGDLS and CDR2 is YYNGEE. The CDR3 consists of 12 residues. Combining the CDR3 with reference TRBV9 and TRBJ1-1 gives the whole variable domain DSGVTQTPKHLITATGQRVTLRCSPRSGDLSVYWYQQSLDQGLQFLIQYYNGEERAKGNILERFSAQQFPDLHSELNLSSLELGDSALYFCASSVADTEAFFGQGTRLTVV.

The chain combines TRBV29-1 with TRBJ1-2; D gene unclear. Trimming pared 5 bases from V and 0 bases from J, leaving 7 bases between. Germline CDR1 is SQVTM and CDR2 is ANQGSEA. The CDR3 length is 12 residues. The CDR3 spells CSVTRSNYGYTF. CDR3 nucleotides: TGCAGCGTTACGCGTTCTAACTATGGCTACACCTTC.